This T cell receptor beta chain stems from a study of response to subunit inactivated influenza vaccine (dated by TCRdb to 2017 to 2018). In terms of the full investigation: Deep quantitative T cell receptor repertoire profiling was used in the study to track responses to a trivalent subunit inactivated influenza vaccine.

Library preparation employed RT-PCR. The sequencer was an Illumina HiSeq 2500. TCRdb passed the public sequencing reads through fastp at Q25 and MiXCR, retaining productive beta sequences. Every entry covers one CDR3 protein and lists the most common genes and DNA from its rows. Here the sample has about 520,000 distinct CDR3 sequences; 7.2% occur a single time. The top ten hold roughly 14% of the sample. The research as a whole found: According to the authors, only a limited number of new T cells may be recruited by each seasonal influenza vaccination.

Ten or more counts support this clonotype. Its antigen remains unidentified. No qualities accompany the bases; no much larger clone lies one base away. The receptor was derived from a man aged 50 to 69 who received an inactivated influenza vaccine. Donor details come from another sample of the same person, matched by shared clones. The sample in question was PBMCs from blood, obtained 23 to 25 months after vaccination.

The sequenced DNA is TGTGCCAGCAGTTACCCCCGTGGCGGGGACACCGGGGAGCTGTTTTTT. The resulting protein is CASSYPRGGDTGELFF. The V gene is TRBV6-2 or TRBV6-3 and the J gene is TRBJ2-2; a tentative D match to TRBD2 spans 6 bases. The junction carries 13 bases between V and J, which are trimmed by 2 bases and 3 bases respectively. From its cysteine to its phenylalanine, the CDR3 spans 16 amino acids. Only CDR3 DNA is held: 48 bases, read in frame from base 1. CDR1 is given as MNHEY and CDR2 as SVGEGT, both from the germline V gene.